This entry concerns a single TCR beta chain. Per germline, CDR1 LNHNV and CDR2 YYDKDF (reference sequence). V shed 3 bases, J shed 1 base, and the junction held 5 bases outside the gene matches. The CDR3 is made up of 16 amino acids. The data were taken from a study of shared T cell receptors in the human thymus. The protocol was immunoSEQ multiplex PCR, while the TCRdb copy is restricted to in-frame clones and leaves out a portion. The data hold just under 550,000 clones, with 78% observed a single time. These data were also filed under a second study, of human thymus T cells.

The sample consisted of thymocytes. This receptor was obtained from a boy younger than two with a congenital heart defect. The chain carries TRBV15 and TRBJ2-2; the match to TRBD2 covers 7 bases. The CDR3 DNA reads as TGTGCCACCAGCAGGGGTAGCGGGCTGAACACCGGGGAGCTGTTTTTT. It translates to CATSRGSGLNTGELFF.